The T cell receptor (beta chain) under discussion was sequenced for a study of Tregs in tolerant kidney transplant recipients. Study results and limitations: Biological reproducibility was not directly addressed in this study.

Sequencing was performed with immunoSEQ multiplex PCR; in TCRdb, only in-frame clones are kept and a portion is missing. Found here are some 56,000 clones, approximately 91% of them singletons; the top ten hold roughly 15%. A remark on this clone: The antigen is not known.

V dropped 1 base and J dropped 4; count of bases not matched to a gene: 3. Germline V gives CDR1 SGHRS, CDR2 YFSETQ. The length of the CDR3 is 15 residues. The nonmyeloablative bone marrow transplants came from related graft donors, with transient mixed chimerism. Unstimulated Tregs (CD4+CD25+CD127-) and CD4+CD25- non-Tregs were sorted from PBMCs. Sequenced material: CD8+ T cells from blood (PBMCs), taken 24 months after the transplant. The sequence was collected from a human patient who received a combined kidney and bone marrow transplant. The graft donor may be the source of some T cells. The rearrangement links TRBV5-1 to TRBJ2-7; 12 nucleotides align to TRBD2. The CDR3 is CASSLWTSGTYEQYF. CDR3 nucleotides: TGCGCCAGCAGCTTGTGGACTAGCGGGACGTACGAGCAGTACTTC.